These 2 T cell receptor beta chains originate from one sample sequenced in a study of early stage breast cancer tumors. This table comes from immunoSEQ multiplex PCR, and its TCRdb copy is limited to in-frame clones, with some not included. Of just under 30,000 clones in the sample, approximately 84% were seen once. The sequenced sample consisted of blood. The receptors here all came from a person aged 45 to 59 with breast cancer.

The chain carries TRBV5-1 and TRBJ2-1; D is possibly TRBD1 (5 bases). With 4 bases removed from V and 9 bases from J, the gap between germline ends came to 14 bases. Germline V gene lookup returns CDR1 SGHRS and CDR2 YFSETQ. This CDR3 comprises 13 residues. The CDR3 DNA follows: TGCGCCAGCAGCGTGGACCTAAGGGGTGAGCAGTTCTTC. Amino acids: CASSVDLRGEQFF.

The chain couples TRBV5-4 to TRBJ2-7; D not certain. The CDR3 has 15 residues. Germline-derived CDR1 and CDR2 are SGHNT and YYREEE (reference sequence). V lost 3 bases and J 2 bases, leaving 15 bases between the germline ends. CDR3 region: CASSSPLAGTYEQYF. CDR3 coding DNA: TGTGCCAGCAGCTCCCCTCTTGCCGGAACCTACGAGCAGTACTTC.